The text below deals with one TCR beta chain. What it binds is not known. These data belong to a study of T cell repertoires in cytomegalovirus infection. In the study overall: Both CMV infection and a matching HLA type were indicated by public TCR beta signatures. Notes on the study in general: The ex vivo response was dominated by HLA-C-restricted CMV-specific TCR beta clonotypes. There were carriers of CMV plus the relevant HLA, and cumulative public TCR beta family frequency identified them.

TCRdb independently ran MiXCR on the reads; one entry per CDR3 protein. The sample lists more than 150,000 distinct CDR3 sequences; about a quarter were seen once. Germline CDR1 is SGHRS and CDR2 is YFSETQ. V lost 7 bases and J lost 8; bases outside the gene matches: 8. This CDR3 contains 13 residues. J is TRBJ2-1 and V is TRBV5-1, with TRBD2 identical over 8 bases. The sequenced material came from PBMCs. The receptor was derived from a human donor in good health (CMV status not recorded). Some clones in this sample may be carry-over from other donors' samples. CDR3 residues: CASGSGSIDEQFF. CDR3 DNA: TGCGCCAGCGGAAGCGGGAGTATAGATGAGCAGTTCTTC.